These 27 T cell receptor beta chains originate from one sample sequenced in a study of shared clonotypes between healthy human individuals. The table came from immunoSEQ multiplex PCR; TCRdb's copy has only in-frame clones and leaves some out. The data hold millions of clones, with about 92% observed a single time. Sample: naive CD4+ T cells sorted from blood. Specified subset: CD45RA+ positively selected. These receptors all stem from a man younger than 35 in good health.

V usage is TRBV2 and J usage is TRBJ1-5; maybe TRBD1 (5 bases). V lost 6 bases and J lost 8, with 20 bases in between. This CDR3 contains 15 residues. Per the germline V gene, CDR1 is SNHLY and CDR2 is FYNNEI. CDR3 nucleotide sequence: TGTGCCAGCAGGGGGGAAACGGACCGTTCGAAGCCCCAGCATTTT. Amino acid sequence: CASRGETDRSKPQHF. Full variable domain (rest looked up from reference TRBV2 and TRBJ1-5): EPEVTQTPSHQVTQMGQEVILRCVPISNHLYFYWYRQILGQKVEFLVSFYNNEISEKSEIFDDQFSVERPDGSNFTLKIRSTKLEDSAMYFCASRGETDRSKPQHFGDGTRLSIL.

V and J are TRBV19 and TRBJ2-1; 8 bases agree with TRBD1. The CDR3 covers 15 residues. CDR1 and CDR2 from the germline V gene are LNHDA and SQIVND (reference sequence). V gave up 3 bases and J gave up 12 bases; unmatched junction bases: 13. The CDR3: CASSISQGASQAQFF. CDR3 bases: TGTGCCAGTAGTATTAGTCAGGGGGCCAGCCAAGCGCAGTTCTTC.

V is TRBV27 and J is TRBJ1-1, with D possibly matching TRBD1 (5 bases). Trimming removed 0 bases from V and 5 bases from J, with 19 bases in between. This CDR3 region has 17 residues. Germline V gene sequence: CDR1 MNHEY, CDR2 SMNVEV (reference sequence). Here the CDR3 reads CASSLSGVPGRGTEAFF. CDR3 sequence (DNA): TGTGCCAGCAGTTTATCGGGGGTTCCGGGGCGCGGGACTGAAGCTTTCTTT.

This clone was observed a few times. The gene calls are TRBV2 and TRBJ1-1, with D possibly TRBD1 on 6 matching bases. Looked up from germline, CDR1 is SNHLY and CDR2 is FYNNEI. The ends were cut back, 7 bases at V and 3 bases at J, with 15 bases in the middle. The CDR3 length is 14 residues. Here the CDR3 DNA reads TGTGCCAGCAAAAGAGCAGGGGTGGACACTGAAGCTTTCTTT. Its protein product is CASKRAGVDTEAFF. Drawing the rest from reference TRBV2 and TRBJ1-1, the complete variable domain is EPEVTQTPSHQVTQMGQEVILRCVPISNHLYFYWYRQILGQKVEFLVSFYNNEISEKSEIFDDQFSVERPDGSNFTLKIRSTKLEDSAMYFCASKRAGVDTEAFFGQGTRLTVV.

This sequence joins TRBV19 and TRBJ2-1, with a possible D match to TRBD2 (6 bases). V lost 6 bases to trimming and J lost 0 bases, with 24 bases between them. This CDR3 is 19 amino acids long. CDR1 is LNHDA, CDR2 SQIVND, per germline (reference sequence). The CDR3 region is CASSHSFSVSGSSYNEQFF. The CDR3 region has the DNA TGTGCCAGTAGCCACAGTTTTTCAGTTAGCGGTAGCTCCTACAATGAGCAGTTCTTC.

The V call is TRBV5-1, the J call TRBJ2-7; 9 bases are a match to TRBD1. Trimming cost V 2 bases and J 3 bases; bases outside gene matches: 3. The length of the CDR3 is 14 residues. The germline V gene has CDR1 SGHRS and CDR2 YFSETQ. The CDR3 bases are TGCGCCAGCAGCTTTGGACAGGGGTACTACGAGCAGTACTTC. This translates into CASSFGQGYYEQYF.

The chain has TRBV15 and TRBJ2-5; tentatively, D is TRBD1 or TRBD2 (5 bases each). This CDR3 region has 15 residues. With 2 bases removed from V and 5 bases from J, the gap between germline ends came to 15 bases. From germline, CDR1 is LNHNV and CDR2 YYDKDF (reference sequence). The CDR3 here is CATSRQTTGVETQYF. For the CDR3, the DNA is TGTGCCACCAGCAGACAGACTACAGGTGTGGAGACCCAGTACTTC.

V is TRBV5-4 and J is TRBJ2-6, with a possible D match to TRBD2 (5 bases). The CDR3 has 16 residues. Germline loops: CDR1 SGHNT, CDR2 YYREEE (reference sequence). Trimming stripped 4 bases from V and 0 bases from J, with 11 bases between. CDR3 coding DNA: TGTGCCAGCAGCGGAGGACTGAGCTCTGGGGCCAACGTCCTGACTTTC. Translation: CASSGGLSSGANVLTF.

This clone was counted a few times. In DNA form, the CDR3 reads TGTGCCACCCAAACGGGGGGAGAGGGCAATCAGCCCCAGCATTTT. Translation: CATQTGGEGNQPQHF. The chain has TRBV15 and TRBJ1-5; tentative D call: TRBD1 (5 bases). The length of the CDR3 is 15 residues. CDR1 and CDR2 from the germline V gene are LNHNV and YYDKDF (reference sequence). The V and J ends lost 8 bases and 2 bases respectively, with 16 bases between them.

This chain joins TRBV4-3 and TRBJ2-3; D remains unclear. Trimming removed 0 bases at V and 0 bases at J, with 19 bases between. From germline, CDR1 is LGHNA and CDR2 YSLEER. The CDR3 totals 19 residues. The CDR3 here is CASSQDLMAWGTSTDTQYF. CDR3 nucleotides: TGCGCCAGCAGCCAAGATTTGATGGCGTGGGGTACTAGCACAGATACGCAGTATTTT.

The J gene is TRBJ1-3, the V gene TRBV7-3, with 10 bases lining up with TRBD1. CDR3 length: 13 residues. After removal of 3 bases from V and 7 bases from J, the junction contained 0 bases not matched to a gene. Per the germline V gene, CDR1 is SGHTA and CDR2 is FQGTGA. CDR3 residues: CASSLGQGNTIYF. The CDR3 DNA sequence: TGTGCCAGCAGCTTGGGACAGGGGAACACCATATATTTT.

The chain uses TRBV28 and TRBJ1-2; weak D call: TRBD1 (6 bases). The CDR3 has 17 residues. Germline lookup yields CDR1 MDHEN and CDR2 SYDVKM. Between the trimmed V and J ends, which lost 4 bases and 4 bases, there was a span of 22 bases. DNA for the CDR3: TGTGCCAGCAGTTCCGAGGGAGGGGGGGTTAGCCCCTATGGCTACACCTTC. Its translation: CASSSEGGGVSPYGYTF.

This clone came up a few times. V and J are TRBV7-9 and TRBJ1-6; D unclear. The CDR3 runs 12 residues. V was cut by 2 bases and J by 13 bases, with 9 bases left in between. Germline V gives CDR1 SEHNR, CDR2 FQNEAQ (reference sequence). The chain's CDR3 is CASSLRIGPLHF. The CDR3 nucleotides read TGTGCCAGCAGCTTACGTATCGGGCCCCTCCACTTT.

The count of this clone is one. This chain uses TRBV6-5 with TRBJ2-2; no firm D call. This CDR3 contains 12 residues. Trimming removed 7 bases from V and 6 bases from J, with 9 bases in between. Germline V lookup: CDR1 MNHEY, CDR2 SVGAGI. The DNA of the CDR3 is TGTGCCAGCACCACGGGTGCCGGGGAGCTGTTTTTT. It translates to CASTTGAGELFF.

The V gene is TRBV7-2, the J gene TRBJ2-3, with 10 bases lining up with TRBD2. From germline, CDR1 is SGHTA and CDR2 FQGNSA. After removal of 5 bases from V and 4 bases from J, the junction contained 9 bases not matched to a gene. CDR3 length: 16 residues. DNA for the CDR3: TGTGCCAGCAGCCCTCTGATAGCGGGGGGTTCAGATACGCAGTATTTT. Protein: CASSPLIAGGSDTQYF.

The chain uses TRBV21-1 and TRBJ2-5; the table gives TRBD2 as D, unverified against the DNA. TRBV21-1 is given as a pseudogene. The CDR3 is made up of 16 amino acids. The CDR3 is CASSNWTLAGEETQYF. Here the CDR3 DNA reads TGTGCCAGCAGCAATTGGACGCTAGCGGGAGAAGAGACCCAGTACTTC.

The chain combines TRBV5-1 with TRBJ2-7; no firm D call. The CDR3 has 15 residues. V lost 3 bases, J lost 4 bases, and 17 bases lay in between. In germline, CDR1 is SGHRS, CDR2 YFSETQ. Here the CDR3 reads CASSWASGSGYEQYF. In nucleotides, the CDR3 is TGCGCCAGCAGCTGGGCTTCGGGTTCTGGGTACGAGCAGTACTTC.

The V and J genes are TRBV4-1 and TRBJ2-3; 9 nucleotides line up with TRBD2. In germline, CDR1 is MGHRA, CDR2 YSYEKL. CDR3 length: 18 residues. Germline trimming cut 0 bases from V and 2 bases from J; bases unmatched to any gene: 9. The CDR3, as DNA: TGCGCCAGCAGCCAAGATCTAGCTAGCGGGGTTAACACAGATACGCAGTATTTT. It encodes CASSQDLASGVNTDTQYF.

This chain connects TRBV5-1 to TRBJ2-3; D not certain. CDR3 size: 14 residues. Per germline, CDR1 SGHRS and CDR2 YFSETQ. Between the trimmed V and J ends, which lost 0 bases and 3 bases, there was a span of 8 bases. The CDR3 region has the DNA TGCGCCAGCAGCTTGGCCGCCGAGACAGATACGCAGTATTTT. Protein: CASSLAAETDTQYF.

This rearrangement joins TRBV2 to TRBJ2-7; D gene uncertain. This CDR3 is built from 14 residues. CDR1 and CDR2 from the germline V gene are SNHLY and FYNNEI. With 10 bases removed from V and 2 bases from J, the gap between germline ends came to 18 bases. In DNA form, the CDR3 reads TGTGCCATCTCCCCGCATGGGAAGCCCTACGAGCAGTACTTC. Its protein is CAISPHGKPYEQYF.

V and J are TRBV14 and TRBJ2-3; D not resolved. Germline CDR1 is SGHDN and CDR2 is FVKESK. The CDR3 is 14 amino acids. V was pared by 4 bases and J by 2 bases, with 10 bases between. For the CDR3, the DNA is TGTGCCAGCAGCCGAAGGCTTTACACAGATACGCAGTATTTT. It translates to CASSRRLYTDTQYF.

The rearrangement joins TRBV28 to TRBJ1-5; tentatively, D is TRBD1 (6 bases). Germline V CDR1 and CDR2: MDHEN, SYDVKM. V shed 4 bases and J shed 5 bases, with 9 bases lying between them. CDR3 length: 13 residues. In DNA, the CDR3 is TGTGCCAGCAGTTCACAGGGTTATCAGCCCCAGCATTTT. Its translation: CASSSQGYQPQHF.

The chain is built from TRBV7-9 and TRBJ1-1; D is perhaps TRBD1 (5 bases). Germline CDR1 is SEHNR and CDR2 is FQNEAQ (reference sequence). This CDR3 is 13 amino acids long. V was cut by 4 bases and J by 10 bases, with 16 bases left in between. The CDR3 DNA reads TGTGCCAGCAGCTCCGAAGGGGCGCCGGGAGCTTTCTTT. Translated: CASSSEGAPGAFF.

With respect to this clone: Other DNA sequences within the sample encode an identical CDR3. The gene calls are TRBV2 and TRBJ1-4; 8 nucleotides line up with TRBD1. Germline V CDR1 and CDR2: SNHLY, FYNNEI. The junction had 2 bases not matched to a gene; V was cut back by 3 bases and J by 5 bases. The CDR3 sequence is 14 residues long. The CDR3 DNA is TGTGCCAGCAGTGAGGACAGGGCCAATGAAAAACTGTTTTTT. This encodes CASSEDRANEKLFF.

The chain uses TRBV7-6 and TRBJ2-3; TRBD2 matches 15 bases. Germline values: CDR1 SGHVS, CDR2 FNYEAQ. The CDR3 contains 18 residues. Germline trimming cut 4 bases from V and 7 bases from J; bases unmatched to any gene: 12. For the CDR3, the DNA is TGTGCCAGCAGCTCCGGACTAGCGGGGGGGGAGCGGGGAAATACGCAGTATTTT. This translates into CASSSGLAGGERGNTQYF.

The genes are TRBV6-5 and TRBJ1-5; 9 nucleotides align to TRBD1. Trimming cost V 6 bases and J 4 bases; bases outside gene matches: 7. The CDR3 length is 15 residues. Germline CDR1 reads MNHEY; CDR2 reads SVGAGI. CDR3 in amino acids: CASSPGGTGNQPQHF. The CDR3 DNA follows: TGTGCCAGCAGCCCCGGGGGGACAGGGAATCAGCCCCAGCATTTT.

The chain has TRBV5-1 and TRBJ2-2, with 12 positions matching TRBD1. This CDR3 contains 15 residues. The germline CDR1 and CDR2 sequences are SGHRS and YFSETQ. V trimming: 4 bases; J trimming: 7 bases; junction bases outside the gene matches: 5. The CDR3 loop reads CASSRDRGHSGELFF. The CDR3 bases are TGCGCCAGCAGCAGGGACAGGGGGCATAGCGGGGAGCTGTTTTTT.